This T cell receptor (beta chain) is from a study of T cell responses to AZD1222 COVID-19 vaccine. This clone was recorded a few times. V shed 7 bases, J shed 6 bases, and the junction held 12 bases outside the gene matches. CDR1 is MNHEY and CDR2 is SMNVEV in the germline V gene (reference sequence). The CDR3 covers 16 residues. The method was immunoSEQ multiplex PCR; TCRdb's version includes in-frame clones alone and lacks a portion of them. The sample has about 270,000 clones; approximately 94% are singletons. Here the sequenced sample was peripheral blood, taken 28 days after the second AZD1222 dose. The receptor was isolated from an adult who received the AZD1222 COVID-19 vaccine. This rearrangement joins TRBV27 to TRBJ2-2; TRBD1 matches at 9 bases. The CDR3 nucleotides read TGTGCCAGCATGCTAAGGGGGACAGGGCGGTCCGGGGAGCTGTTTTTT. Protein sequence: CASMLRGTGRSGELFF.